Reported below is one TCR beta chain. How the authors handled the data: Cell counts per sample came from amplifying reference gene primers. Using immunoSEQ multiplex PCR, the repertoire was profiled, and TCRdb retains in-frame clones only, with some absent. V and J calls and clone size come straight from that table; D and trimming were deduced from the DNA. The profile shows 350,000 or so clones, about nine tenths of them singletons. Seattle patients were enrolled while actively infected and followed longitudinally. This specimen belongs to a study of blood T cell repertoires in COVID-19. Turning to the study itself: The study drew acute and convalescent COVID-19 samples from the United States, Italy and Spain. T cells, B-cell-depleted T cells, or PBMCs supplied cDNA or gDNA.

The length of the CDR3 is 16 residues. V lost 5 bases, J lost 0 bases, and 10 bases stayed unmatched. Germline V CDR1 and CDR2: SQVTM, ANQGSEA. The clonotype was recovered from a woman between 55 and 75 years old with COVID-19, enrolled during active disease. Input material: peripheral blood. This chain links TRBV29-1 with TRBJ1-2; 9 positions match TRBD1. The DNA for the CDR3 is TGCAGCGTTTCCAGTAAGGGGACAGGGCCTAACTATGGCTACACCTTC. Translation: CSVSSKGTGPNYGYTF.